This T cell receptor beta chain was sequenced in a study of siplizumab effects on memory and regulatory T cells. The CDR3 has 14 amino acids. V lost 2 bases and J lost 1, with 8 bases in between. Germline V gene lookup returns CDR1 LNHNV and CDR2 YYDKDF (reference sequence). Regarding this clone: No antigen is known for it.

Libraries were prepared by immunoSEQ multiplex PCR; TCRdb keeps only in-frame clonotypes and omits some of them. The sample holds around 87,000 clones, just under 90% seen once. Study observations and caveats: Confirmation was lacking for the suppressive function of proliferating Tregs derived from siplizumab cultures. Naive T cells apparently outstripped memory cells in diversity and seemed major alloresponse contributors.

Sequenced input: CD4+ T cells sorted from blood. This sequence joins TRBV15 and TRBJ2-5; tentatively, D is TRBD1 (5 bases). This TCR was sampled from a human donor in good health. Here the CDR3 reads CATSRMGLQETQYF. For the CDR3, the DNA is TGTGCCACCAGCAGAATGGGGCTCCAAGAGACCCAGTACTTC.